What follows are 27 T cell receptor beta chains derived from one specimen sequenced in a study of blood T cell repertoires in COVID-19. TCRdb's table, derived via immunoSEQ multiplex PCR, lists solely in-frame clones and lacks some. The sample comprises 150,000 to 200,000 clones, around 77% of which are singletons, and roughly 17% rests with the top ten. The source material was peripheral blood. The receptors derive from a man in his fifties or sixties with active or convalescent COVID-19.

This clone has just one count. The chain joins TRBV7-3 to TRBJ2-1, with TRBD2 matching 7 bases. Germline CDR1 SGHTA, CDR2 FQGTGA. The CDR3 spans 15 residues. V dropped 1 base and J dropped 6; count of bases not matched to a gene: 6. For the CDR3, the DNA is TGTGCCAGCAGCTTAATGGGGACTACAGCCAATGAGCAGTTCTTC. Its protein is CASSLMGTTANEQFF.

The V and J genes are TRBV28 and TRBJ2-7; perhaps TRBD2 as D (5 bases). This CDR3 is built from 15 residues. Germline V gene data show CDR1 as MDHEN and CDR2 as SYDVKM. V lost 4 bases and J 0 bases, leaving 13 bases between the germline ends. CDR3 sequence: CASSSPEGHSYEQYF. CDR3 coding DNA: TGTGCCAGCAGTTCCCCTGAGGGTCACTCCTACGAGCAGTACTTC.

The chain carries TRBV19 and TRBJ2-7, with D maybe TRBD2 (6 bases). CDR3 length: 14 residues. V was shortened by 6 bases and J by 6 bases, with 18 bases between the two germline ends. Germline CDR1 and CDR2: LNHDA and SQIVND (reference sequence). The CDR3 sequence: CASSLTGTLSEQYF. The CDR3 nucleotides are TGTGCCAGTAGCCTTACCGGGACTTTATCCGAGCAGTACTTC.

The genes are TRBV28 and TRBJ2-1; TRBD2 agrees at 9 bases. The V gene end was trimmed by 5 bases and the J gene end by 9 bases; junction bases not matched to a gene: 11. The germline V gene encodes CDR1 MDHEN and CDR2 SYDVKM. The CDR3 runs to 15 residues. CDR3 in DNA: TGTGCCAGCAGTCCGGTAGCGGGAGAGAGAGGTGAGCAGTTCTTC. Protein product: CASSPVAGERGEQFF.

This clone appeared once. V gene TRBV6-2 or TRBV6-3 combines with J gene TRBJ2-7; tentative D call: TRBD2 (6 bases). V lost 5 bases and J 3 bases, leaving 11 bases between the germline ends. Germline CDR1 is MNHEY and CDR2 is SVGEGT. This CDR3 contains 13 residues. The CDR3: CASSPGSLYEQYF. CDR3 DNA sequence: TGTGCCAGCAGTCCCGGGAGCCTCTACGAGCAGTACTTC.

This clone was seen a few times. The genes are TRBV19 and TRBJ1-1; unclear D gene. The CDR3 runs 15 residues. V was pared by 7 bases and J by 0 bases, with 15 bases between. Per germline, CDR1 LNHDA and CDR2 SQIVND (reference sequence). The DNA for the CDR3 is TGTGCCAGTATTGGGCCAGGCGCCCTGAACACTGAAGCTTTCTTT. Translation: CASIGPGALNTEAFF. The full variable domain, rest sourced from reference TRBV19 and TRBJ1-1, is DGGITQSPKYLFRKEGQNVTLSCEQNLNHDAMYWYRQDPGQGLRLIYYSQIVNDFQKGDIAEGYSVSREKKESFPLTVTSAQKNPTAFYLCASIGPGALNTEAFFGQGTRLTVV.

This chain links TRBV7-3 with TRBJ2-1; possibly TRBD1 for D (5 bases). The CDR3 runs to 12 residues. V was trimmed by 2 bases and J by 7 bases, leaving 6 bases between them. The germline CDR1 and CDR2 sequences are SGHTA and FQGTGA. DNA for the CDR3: TGTGCCAGCAGCTTACCAGGGAATGAGCAGTTCTTC. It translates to CASSLPGNEQFF.

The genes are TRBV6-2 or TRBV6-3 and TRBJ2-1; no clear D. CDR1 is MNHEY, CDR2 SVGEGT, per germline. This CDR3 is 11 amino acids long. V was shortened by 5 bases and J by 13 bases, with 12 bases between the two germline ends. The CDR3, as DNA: TGTGCCAGCAGTACCCCCAGCGTTCAGTTCTTC. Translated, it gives CASSTPSVQFF.

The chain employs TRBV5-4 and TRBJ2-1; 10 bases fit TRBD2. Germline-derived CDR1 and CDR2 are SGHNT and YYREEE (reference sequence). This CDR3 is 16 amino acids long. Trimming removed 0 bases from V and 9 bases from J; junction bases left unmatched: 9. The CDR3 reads CASSLGTSGSLLEQFF. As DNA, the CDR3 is TGTGCCAGCAGCTTGGGGACTAGCGGCAGTCTTCTTGAGCAGTTCTTC. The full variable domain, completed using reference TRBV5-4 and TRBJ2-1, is ETGVTQSPTHLIKTRGQQVTLRCSSQSGHNTVSWYQQALGQGPQFIFQYYREEENGRGNFPPRFSGLQFPNYSSELNVNALELDDSALYLCASSLGTSGSLLEQFFGPGTRLTVL.

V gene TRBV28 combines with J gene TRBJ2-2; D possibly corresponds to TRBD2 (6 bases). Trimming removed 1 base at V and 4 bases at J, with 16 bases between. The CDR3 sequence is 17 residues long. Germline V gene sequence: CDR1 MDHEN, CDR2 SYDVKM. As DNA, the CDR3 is TGTGCCAGCAGTTTATCCCCCGGGTCGCGGGGCACCGGGGAGCTGTTTTTT. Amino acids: CASSLSPGSRGTGELFF.

The CDR3: CASSLGASGTGGFGYTF. The CDR3 DNA is TGTGCCAGCAGCTTAGGGGCCTCCGGGACAGGGGGATTTGGCTACACCTTC. The chain joins TRBV7-9 to TRBJ1-2; 11 positions match TRBD1. CDR3 length: 17 amino acids. Looked up from germline, CDR1 is SEHNR and CDR2 is FQNEAQ (reference sequence). V shed 1 base and J 7 bases; nucleotides not matched to a gene: 11.

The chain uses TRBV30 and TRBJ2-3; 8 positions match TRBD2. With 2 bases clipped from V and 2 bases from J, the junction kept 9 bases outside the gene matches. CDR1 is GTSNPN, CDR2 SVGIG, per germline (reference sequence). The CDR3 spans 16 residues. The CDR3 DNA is TGTGCCTGGAGTCCCTTAGCGGGGCCTTACACAGATACGCAGTATTTT. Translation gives CAWSPLAGPYTDTQYF.

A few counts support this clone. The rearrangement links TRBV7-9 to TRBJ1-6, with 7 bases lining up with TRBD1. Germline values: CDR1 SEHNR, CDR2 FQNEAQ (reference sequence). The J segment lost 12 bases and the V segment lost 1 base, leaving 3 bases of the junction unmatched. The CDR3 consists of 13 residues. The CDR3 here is CASSLGGQLPLHF. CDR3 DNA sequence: TGTGCCAGCAGCTTAGGGGGACAGTTACCCCTCCACTTT.

The CDR3, as DNA: TGTGCCAGCAGCTTAGGGGGGACTAGCGGGAGGAAGAGGAACATTCAGTACTTC. Its translation is CASSLGGTSGRKRNIQYF. The V and J genes are TRBV11-2 and TRBJ2-4; 15 bases line up with TRBD2. Trimming removed 1 base from V and 7 bases from J; junction bases left unmatched: 8. There are 18 residues in the CDR3. Germline V lookup: CDR1 SGHAT, CDR2 FQNNGV.

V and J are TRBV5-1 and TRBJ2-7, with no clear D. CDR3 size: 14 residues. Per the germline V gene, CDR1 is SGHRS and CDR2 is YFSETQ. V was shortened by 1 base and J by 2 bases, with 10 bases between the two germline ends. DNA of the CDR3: TGCGCCAGCAGCTTGTCCGGCGGAACCTACGAGCAGTACTTC. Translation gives CASSLSGGTYEQYF.

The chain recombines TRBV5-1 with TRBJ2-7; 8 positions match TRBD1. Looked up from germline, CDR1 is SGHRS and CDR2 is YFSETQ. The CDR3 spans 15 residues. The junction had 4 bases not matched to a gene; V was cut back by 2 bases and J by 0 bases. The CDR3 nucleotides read TGCGCCAGCAGCTTCACAGGGGGGAGCTCCTACGAGCAGTACTTC. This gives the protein CASSFTGGSSYEQYF.

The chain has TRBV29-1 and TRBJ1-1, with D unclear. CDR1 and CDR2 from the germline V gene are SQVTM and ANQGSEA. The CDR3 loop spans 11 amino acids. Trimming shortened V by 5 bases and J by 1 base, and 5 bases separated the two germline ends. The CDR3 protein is CSVYTNTEAFF. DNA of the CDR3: TGCAGCGTTTACACGAACACTGAAGCTTTCTTT.

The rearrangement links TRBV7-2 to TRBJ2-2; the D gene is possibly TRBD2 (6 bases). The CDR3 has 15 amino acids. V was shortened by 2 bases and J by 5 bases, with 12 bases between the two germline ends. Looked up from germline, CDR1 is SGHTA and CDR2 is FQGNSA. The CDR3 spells CASSLRGRSTGELFF. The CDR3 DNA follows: TGTGCCAGCAGCTTACGGGGGAGAAGTACCGGGGAGCTGTTTTTT.

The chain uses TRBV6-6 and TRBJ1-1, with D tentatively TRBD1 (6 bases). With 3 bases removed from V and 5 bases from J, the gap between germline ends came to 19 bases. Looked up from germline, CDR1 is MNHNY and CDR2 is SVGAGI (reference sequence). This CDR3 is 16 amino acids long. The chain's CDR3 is CASSYGLAGGGTEAFF. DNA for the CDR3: TGTGCCAGCAGTTATGGACTAGCGGGAGGGGGGACTGAAGCTTTCTTT.

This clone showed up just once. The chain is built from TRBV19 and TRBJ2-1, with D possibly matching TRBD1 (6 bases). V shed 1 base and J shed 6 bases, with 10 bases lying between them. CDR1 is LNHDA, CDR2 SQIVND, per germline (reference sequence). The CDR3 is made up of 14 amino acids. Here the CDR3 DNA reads TGTGCCAGTAGTATAGCCCTCAGGGGCAATGAGCAGTTCTTC. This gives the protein CASSIALRGNEQFF.

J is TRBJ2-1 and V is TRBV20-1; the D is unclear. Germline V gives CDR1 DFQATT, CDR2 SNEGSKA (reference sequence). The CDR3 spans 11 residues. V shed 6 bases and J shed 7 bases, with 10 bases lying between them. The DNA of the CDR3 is TGCAGTGCAGCTACTATGAATGAGCAGTTCTTC. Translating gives CSAATMNEQFF.

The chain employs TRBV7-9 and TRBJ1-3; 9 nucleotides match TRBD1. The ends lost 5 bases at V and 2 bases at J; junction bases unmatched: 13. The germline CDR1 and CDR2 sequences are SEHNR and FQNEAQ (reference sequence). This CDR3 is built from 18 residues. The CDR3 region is CASSPGTGIWGPGNTIYF. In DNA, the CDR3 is TGTGCCAGCAGCCCCGGGACAGGGATATGGGGACCTGGAAACACCATATATTTT.

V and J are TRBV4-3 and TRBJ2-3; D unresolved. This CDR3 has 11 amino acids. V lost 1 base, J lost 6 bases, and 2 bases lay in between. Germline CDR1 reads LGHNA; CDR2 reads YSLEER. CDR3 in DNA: TGCGCCAGCAGCCAAGCTGATACGCAGTATTTT. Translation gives CASSQADTQYF.

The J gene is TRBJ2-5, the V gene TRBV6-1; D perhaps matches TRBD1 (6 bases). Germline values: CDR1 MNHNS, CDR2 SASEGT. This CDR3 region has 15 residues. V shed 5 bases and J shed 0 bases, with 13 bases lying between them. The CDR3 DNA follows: TGTGCCAGCAGTTCCCGGGACACCGACCAAGAGACCCAGTACTTC. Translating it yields CASSSRDTDQETQYF.

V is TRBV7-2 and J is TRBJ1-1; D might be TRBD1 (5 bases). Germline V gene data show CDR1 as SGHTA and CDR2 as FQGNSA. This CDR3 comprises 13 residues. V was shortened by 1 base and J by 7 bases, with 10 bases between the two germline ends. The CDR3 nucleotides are TGTGCCAGCAGCTTAGGGCGTCAGGGTGAAGCTTTCTTT. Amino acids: CASSLGRQGEAFF.

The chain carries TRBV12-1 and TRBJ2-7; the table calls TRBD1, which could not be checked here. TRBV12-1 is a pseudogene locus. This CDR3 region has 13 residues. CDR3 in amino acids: CASSPLVRDEQYF. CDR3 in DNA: TGTGCCAGCAGCCCCTTAGTCAGGGACGAGCAGTACTTC.

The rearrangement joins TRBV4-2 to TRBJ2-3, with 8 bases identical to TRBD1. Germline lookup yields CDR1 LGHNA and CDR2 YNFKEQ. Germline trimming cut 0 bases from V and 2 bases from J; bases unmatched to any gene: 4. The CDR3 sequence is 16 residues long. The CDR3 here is CASSQEGQGNTDTQYF. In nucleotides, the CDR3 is TGTGCCAGCAGCCAAGAAGGACAGGGAAACACAGATACGCAGTATTTT.